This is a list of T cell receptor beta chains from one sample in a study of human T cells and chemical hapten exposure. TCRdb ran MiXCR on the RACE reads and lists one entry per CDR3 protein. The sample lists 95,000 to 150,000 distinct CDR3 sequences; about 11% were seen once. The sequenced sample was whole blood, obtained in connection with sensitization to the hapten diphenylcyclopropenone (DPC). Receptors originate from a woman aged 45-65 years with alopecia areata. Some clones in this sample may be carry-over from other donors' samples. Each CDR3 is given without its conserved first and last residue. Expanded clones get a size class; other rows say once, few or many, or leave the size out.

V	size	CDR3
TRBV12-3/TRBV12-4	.	AREGWVKKTQY
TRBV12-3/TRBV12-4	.	ASSFVPGSSVRTEQF
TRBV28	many	ASSLPQGAGNTEAF
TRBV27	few	ASSPGTSGREQF
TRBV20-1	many	SASSSGRETQY
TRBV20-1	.	SARDGTGTSYEQY
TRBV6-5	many	ASSPLPGGRQETQY
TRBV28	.	ASSLTGSYGYT
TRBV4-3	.	ASSRRGGVQMNTEAF
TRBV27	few	ASSPHPGSNYGYT
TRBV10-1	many	ASTRGLLSRITTGELF
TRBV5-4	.	ASSLPIEPEQY
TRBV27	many	ASSSYRLNTEAF
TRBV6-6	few	ASSYSRDSANEKLF
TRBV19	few	ASSSSGGWTEAF
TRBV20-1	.	SARDPRAGPEAF
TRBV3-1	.	ASSLGTGVGAEAF
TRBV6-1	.	ASSRVQGTEAF